What follows are 30 T cell receptor beta chains derived from one specimen sequenced in a study of blood T cell repertoires in COVID-19. TCRdb's copy holds only in-frame clones and misses some; the assay was immunoSEQ multiplex PCR. The sample has some 250,000 clones; 70% to 90% are singletons. Sequencing was carried out using peripheral blood. The receptor source for this set is a human donor in a cohort sampled during active COVID-19.

The table lists this clone with a count of one. The chain is built from TRBV5-8 and TRBJ2-7; 8 bases match TRBD1. Trimming took 1 base from V and 4 from J; bases not matched to a gene: 4. The CDR3 has 14 amino acids. CDR1 and CDR2 (germline): SGHTS, YDEGEE. CDR3 residues: CASSLIQGVYEQYF. For the CDR3, the DNA is TGTGCCAGCAGCTTGATACAGGGGGTGTACGAGCAGTACTTC.

The V and J genes are TRBV4-3 and TRBJ1-1; D unresolved. CDR1 and CDR2 (germline): LGHNA, YSLEER. This CDR3 comprises 15 residues. The V end lost 1 base, the J end lost 8 bases, and 17 bases lay between the germline ends. CDR3 sequence reads: CASSQGSGFDREAFF. The DNA of the CDR3 is TGCGCCAGCAGCCAAGGATCGGGGTTTGACCGCGAAGCTTTCTTT.

The V call is TRBV7-8, the J call TRBJ1-2; TRBD1 is a possible D gene (6 bases). V was clipped by 1 base and J by 7 bases, with 13 bases between them. CDR1 is SGHVS, CDR2 FQNEAQ, per germline. The CDR3 is made up of 14 amino acids. CDR3 in amino acids: CASSLVRGPSGYTF. CDR3 coding DNA: TGTGCCAGCAGCTTAGTCAGGGGTCCCAGTGGCTACACCTTC. Combining the CDR3 with reference TRBV7-8 and TRBJ1-2 gives the whole variable domain GAGVSQSPRYKVAKRGQDVALRCDPISGHVSLFWYQQALGQGPEFLTYFQNEAQLDKSGLPSDRFFAERPEGSVSTLKIQRTQQEDSAVYLCASSLVRGPSGYTFGSGTRLTVV.

The gene calls are TRBV27 and TRBJ1-3, with D unclear. CDR1 is MNHEY and CDR2 is SMNVEV in the germline V gene (reference sequence). The CDR3 runs 18 residues. V lost 0 bases, J lost 0 bases, and 15 bases lay in between. The CDR3 DNA reads TGTGCCAGCAGTTTATCGTCGGGGAGAGGGTTCTCTGGAAACACCATATATTTT. Translating gives CASSLSSGRGFSGNTIYF.

The chain carries TRBV9 and TRBJ1-3, with D possibly matching TRBD1 (5 bases). Looked up from germline, CDR1 is SGDLS and CDR2 is YYNGEE. The length of the CDR3 is 15 residues. The V gene lost 3 bases and the J gene lost 2 bases, with 12 bases spanning the gap. The CDR3 nucleotides read TGTGCCAGCAGCGCCACCAGGGTAACTGGAAACACCATATATTTT. Protein sequence: CASSATRVTGNTIYF.

The chain employs TRBV4-1 and TRBJ2-1; perhaps TRBD2 as D (5 bases). CDR1 is MGHRA and CDR2 is YSYEKL in the germline V gene. The CDR3 length is 15 residues. V dropped 0 bases and J dropped 2 bases, with 8 bases sitting between them. CDR3 loop: CASSQDSVTYNEQFF. The DNA of the CDR3 is TGCGCCAGCAGCCAAGATAGCGTTACCTACAATGAGCAGTTCTTC.

This clone was found many times. The chain links TRBV19 to TRBJ1-5, with D perhaps matching TRBD1 (5 bases). The ends were cut back, 7 bases at V and 0 bases at J, with 10 bases in the middle. The CDR3 is made up of 14 amino acids. Germline V gene data show CDR1 as LNHDA and CDR2 as SQIVND (reference sequence). CDR3 sequence: CASNPTGSNQPQHF. The CDR3 coding sequence is TGTGCCAGTAATCCTACAGGTAGCAATCAGCCCCAGCATTTT.

The chain uses TRBV28 and TRBJ1-2, with D perhaps matching TRBD1 (5 bases). Between the trimmed V and J ends, which lost 3 bases and 8 bases, there was a span of 19 bases. Germline V lookup: CDR1 MDHEN, CDR2 SYDVKM. This CDR3 is built from 15 residues. The CDR3 nucleotides read TGTGCCAGCAGTTTCCCCCTCGCCCAGGGTAGCGGCTACACCTTC. Encoded protein: CASSFPLAQGSGYTF.

The chain links TRBV12-3 or TRBV12-4 to TRBJ1-2; 7 nucleotides line up with TRBD1. The CDR3 runs to 13 residues. Losses at the gene ends were 4 bases for V and 8 bases for J; bases not matched to a gene: 7. CDR3 DNA: TGTGCCAGCAGTTCGACAGGGTTTCTGGGCTACACCTTC. It specifies CASSSTGFLGYTF.

The rearrangement joins TRBV18 to TRBJ1-3; D gene unclear. The V gene lost 2 bases and the J gene lost 4 bases, with 3 bases spanning the gap. Germline CDR1 reads KGHSH; CDR2 reads LQKENI. CDR3 length: 12 residues. The CDR3 DNA is TGTGCCAGCTCACCAGAGGGAAACACCATATATTTT. Protein: CASSPEGNTIYF.

This clone appeared a single time. The V and J genes are TRBV5-4 and TRBJ2-3; perhaps TRBD1 as D (6 bases). The germline gives CDR1 SGHNT, CDR2 YYREEE (reference sequence). V was pared by 1 base and J by 3 bases, with 6 bases between. The CDR3 length is 13 residues. CDR3: CASSLTGTDTQYF. In DNA, the CDR3 is TGTGCCAGCAGCTTGACAGGGACAGATACGCAGTATTTT.

The gene calls are TRBV6-5 and TRBJ1-2, with TRBD1 identical over 8 bases. The V gene end was trimmed by 4 bases and the J gene end by 5 bases; junction bases not matched to a gene: 6. Germline V gives CDR1 MNHEY, CDR2 SVGAGI. This CDR3 has 14 amino acids. The CDR3 nucleotides read TGTGCCAGCAGTTCAGGACAGGGTCAATATGGCTACACCTTC. This gives the protein CASSSGQGQYGYTF.

The V gene is TRBV6-2 or TRBV6-3, the J gene TRBJ2-2; D might be TRBD1 (6 bases). V lost 2 bases and J lost 2, with 9 bases in between. Germline CDR1 reads MNHEY; CDR2 reads SVGEGT. The CDR3 runs 15 residues. The chain's CDR3 is CASSYPQGNTGELFF. CDR3 nucleotide sequence: TGTGCCAGCAGTTACCCACAGGGAAACACCGGGGAGCTGTTTTTT.

This chain links TRBV30 with TRBJ2-7; D call uncertain. Trimming cost V 2 bases and J 0 bases, with 14 bases left between them. This CDR3 is built from 15 residues. CDR1 is GTSNPN and CDR2 is SVGIG in the germline V gene (reference sequence). The CDR3 region is CAWSRMAAGSYEQYF. The CDR3 DNA follows: TGTGCCTGGAGTCGAATGGCGGCTGGCTCCTACGAGCAGTACTTC.

V is TRBV27 and J is TRBJ1-5, with 9 bases identical to TRBD1. CDR1 and CDR2 from the germline V gene are MNHEY and SMNVEV (reference sequence). The CDR3 is 19 amino acids. Unmatched junction bases numbered 15, after V lost 4 bases and J lost 2 bases. The DNA of the CDR3 is TGTGCCAGCAGTTCCGTCCGGGACAGGGCCCGAGGGCGCAATCAGCCCCAGCATTTT. It specifies CASSSVRDRARGRNQPQHF.

J is TRBJ2-1 and V is TRBV9; possible D gene TRBD2, 6 bases. From germline, CDR1 is SGDLS and CDR2 YYNGEE. Trimming took off 4 bases at V and 2 bases at J, with 13 bases between the two ends. The CDR3 runs to 15 residues. Written as DNA, the CDR3 is TGTGCCAGCAGCCCGACCGGAGGGACCTACAATGAGCAGTTCTTC. Protein sequence: CASSPTGGTYNEQFF. Complete variable domain (other parts from reference TRBV9 and TRBJ2-1): DSGVTQTPKHLITATGQRVTLRCSPRSGDLSVYWYQQSLDQGLQFLIQYYNGEERAKGNILERFSAQQFPDLHSELNLSSLELGDSALYFCASSPTGGTYNEQFFGPGTRLTVL.

The chain employs TRBV6-5 and TRBJ1-2; D not certain. This CDR3 has 12 residues. V was pared by 7 bases and J by 5 bases, with 11 bases between. Germline lookup yields CDR1 MNHEY and CDR2 SVGAGI. In DNA form, the CDR3 reads TGTGCCAGCAAAGGAGGGATTTATGGCTACACCTTC. This sequence encodes CASKGGIYGYTF.

This clone appeared a few times. The V call is TRBV7-2, the J call TRBJ2-7; D possibly corresponds to TRBD1 (6 bases). Between the trimmed V and J ends, which lost 5 bases and 0 bases, there was a span of 14 bases. The germline V gene encodes CDR1 SGHTA and CDR2 FQGNSA. This CDR3 contains 15 residues. In DNA form, the CDR3 reads TGTGCCAGCAGCCGTACCGGGACAACCTCCTACGAGCAGTACTTC. This sequence encodes CASSRTGTTSYEQYF.

This clone was counted only a few times. The genes are TRBV4-3 and TRBJ2-7; D is undetermined. The CDR3 length is 11 residues. Between the trimmed V and J ends, which lost 1 base and 6 bases, there was a span of 4 bases. The V gene's germline CDR1 is LGHNA and CDR2 YSLEER. The CDR3 here is CASSQAGEQYF. The CDR3 DNA reads as TGCGCCAGCAGCCAAGCGGGCGAGCAGTACTTC.

The V gene is TRBV3-1 (or the pseudogene TRBV3-2), the J gene TRBJ2-1; TRBD2 aligns across 14 bases. Germline trimming cut 4 bases from V and 8 bases from J; bases unmatched to any gene: 4. The length of the CDR3 is 15 residues. The germline V gene encodes CDR1 LGHDT and CDR2 YNNKEL (reference sequence). In DNA form, the CDR3 reads TGTGCCAGCAGCCCAGGGACTAGCGGGAGCCATGAGCAGTTCTTC. Its protein product is CASSPGTSGSHEQFF.

The chain couples TRBV11-2 to TRBJ2-7; 7 bases fit TRBD1. Trimming cost V 1 base and J 3 bases; bases outside gene matches: 6. Germline-derived CDR1 and CDR2 are SGHAT and FQNNGV. CDR3 length: 15 residues. The CDR3, as DNA: TGTGCCAGCAGCTTAGGACAGGGCATAGGCTACGAGCAGTACTTC. Protein sequence: CASSLGQGIGYEQYF.

The chain recombines TRBV7-2 with TRBJ2-1; 8 bases are shared with TRBD2. The CDR3 is 15 amino acids. Germline CDR1 and CDR2: SGHTA and FQGNSA. V lost 1 base to trimming and J lost 2 bases; unmatched junction nucleotides: 1. The CDR3 region is CASSLGLAPYNEQFF. The CDR3 DNA follows: TGTGCCAGCAGCTTAGGACTAGCGCCCTACAATGAGCAGTTCTTC.

In DNA form, the CDR3 reads TGTGCCAGTAGCACCTGGGACAGAGTGAACACTGAAGCTTTCTTT. Encoded protein: CASSTWDRVNTEAFF. The chain uses TRBV19 and TRBJ1-1, with 7 positions matching TRBD1. CDR1 and CDR2 from the germline V gene are LNHDA and SQIVND (reference sequence). V was clipped by 6 bases and J by 0 bases; unmatched bases: 7. The CDR3 length is 15 residues.

The V gene is TRBV20-1, the J gene TRBJ1-5; D may be TRBD1 (5 bases). The CDR3 is made up of 13 amino acids. The germline CDR1 and CDR2 sequences are DFQATT and SNEGSKA (reference sequence). Trimming removed 3 bases from V and 6 bases from J, with 12 bases in between. The CDR3 nucleotides read TGCAGTGCTAGTTCGGGGGTTGGTCAGCCCCAGCATTTT. This sequence encodes CSASSGVGQPQHF.

The rearrangement links TRBV27 to TRBJ2-2, with 13 bases fitting TRBD2. Germline lookup yields CDR1 MNHEY and CDR2 SMNVEV (reference sequence). Losses at the gene ends were 5 bases for V and 3 bases for J; bases not matched to a gene: 6. CDR3 length equals 17 residues. The CDR3 loop reads CASSPSGLAGYTGELFF. The CDR3 bases are TGTGCCAGCAGTCCCTCGGGACTAGCGGGGTACACCGGGGAGCTGTTTTTT.

CDR3 sequence reads: CASRPGQGKLFF. The DNA of the CDR3 is TGTGCCAGTAGGCCGGGACAGGGAAAACTGTTTTTT. This rearrangement joins TRBV19 to TRBJ1-4, with 9 nucleotides matching TRBD1. Losses at the gene ends were 6 bases for V and 10 bases for J; bases not matched to a gene: 3. In germline, CDR1 is LNHDA, CDR2 SQIVND (reference sequence). The CDR3 consists of 12 residues.

The V gene is TRBV6-5, the J gene TRBJ1-1, with D unresolved. This CDR3 is 15 amino acids long. Germline V CDR1 and CDR2: MNHEY, SVGAGI. The V end lost 3 bases, the J end lost 10 bases, and 21 bases lay between the germline ends. As DNA, the CDR3 is TGTGCCAGCAGTTATAGTATCCTAACCCCCGAGCGAGCTTTCTTT. Its protein is CASSYSILTPERAFF.

V is TRBV28 and J is TRBJ1-3, with 8 bases that match TRBD1. The CDR3 runs 17 residues. Germline CDR1 is MDHEN and CDR2 is SYDVKM. The J segment lost 5 bases and the V segment lost 3 bases, leaving 12 bases of the junction unmatched. The CDR3 reads CASSLEGQAFRRNTIYF. Written as DNA, the CDR3 is TGTGCCAGCAGTTTGGAGGGACAGGCGTTTAGGAGAAACACCATATATTTT.

V gene TRBV7-8 combines with J gene TRBJ1-4, with 7 nucleotides matching TRBD1. The CDR3 is 13 residues long. Trimming cost V 10 bases and J 6 bases; bases outside gene matches: 8. From germline, CDR1 is SGHVS and CDR2 FQNEAQ. This CDR3 reads CATRGGEDEKLFF. CDR3 nucleotide sequence: TGTGCCACCAGGGGGGGGGAGGATGAAAAACTGTTTTTT.

The rearrangement links TRBV6-5 to TRBJ2-7; D is possibly TRBD1 (6 bases). The CDR3 consists of 14 residues. Germline CDR1 is MNHEY and CDR2 is SVGAGI. Trimming left V 5 bases short and J 2 bases short, with 13 bases between. The CDR3 loop reads CASSRQEGAYEQYF. The CDR3 DNA follows: TGTGCCAGCAGTCGACAGGAAGGAGCCTACGAGCAGTACTTC.